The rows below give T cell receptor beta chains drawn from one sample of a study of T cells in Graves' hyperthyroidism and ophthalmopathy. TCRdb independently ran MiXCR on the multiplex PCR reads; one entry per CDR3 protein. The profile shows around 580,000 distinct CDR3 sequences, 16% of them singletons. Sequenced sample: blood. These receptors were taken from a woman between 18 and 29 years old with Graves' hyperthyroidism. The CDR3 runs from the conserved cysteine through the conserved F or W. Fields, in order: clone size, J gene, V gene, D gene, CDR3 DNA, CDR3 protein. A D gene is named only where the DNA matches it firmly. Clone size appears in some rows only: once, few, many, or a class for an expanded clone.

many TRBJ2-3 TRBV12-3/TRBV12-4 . TGTGCCAGCAGTTTAGAAACCGGGACCCCGGCAGCAGATACGCAGTATTTT CASSLETGTPAADTQYF
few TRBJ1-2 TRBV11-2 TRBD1 TGTGCCAGCAGCTTAGGGACAGGGGGCTCCGGCGTTGGCTACACCTTC CASSLGTGGSGVGYTF
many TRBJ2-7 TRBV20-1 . TGCAGTTTGGACAGTCGCTCCTACGAGCAGTACTTC CSLDSRSYEQYF
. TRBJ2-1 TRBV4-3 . TGCGCCAGCAGCCAATTCATTGTGGGCTACAATGAGCAGTTCTTC CASSQFIVGYNEQFF
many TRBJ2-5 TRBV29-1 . TGCAGCGTTAGGACGCGGGACGTGTTGGAGACCCAGTACTTC CSVRTRDVLETQYF
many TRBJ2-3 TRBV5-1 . TGCGCCAGCAGCGTGGGGGTTAGCACAGATACGCAGTATTTT CASSVGVSTDTQYF
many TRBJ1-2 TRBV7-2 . TGTGCCAGCACCCCAGGACCATCCTATGGCTACACCTTC CASTPGPSYGYTF
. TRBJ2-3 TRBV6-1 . TGTGCCAGCAGTGAAGGGGGGTTATTCCGGAGCACAGATACGCAGTATTTT CASSEGGLFRSTDTQYF
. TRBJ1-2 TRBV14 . TGTGCCAGCAGCCAAGATGCTAAAGCTAACTATGGCTACACCTTC CASSQDAKANYGYTF
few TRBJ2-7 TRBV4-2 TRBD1 TGTGCCAGCAGCCATTGGGACAGCCCCTACGAGCAGTACTTC CASSHWDSPYEQYF
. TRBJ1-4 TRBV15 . TGTGCCACCAGCTTCGACACCGTTCGTAATGAAAAACTGTTTTTT CATSFDTVRNEKLFF
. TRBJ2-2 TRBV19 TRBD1 TGTGCCAGTAGTGCCGACAGGGGGCTCGGCGGGGAGCTGTTTTTT CASSADRGLGGELFF
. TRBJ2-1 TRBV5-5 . TGTGCCAGCAGCTTATCAGTGGACCACAGGGATGAGCAGTTCTTC CASSLSVDHRDEQFF
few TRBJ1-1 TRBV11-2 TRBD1 TGTGCCAGCAGCTTAGGGGGTAGGCAGGGGGCGATGAACACTGAAGCTTTCTTT CASSLGGRQGAMNTEAFF
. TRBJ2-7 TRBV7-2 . TGTGCCAGCAGCTCTCCTCGCTCAGAAATGGGGGCCAACTCCTACGAGCAGTACTTC CASSSPRSEMGANSYEQYF
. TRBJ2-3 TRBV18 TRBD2 TGTGCCAGCTCACCACTAGCGGGGGGAATCACAGATACGCAGTATTTT CASSPLAGGITDTQYF